This T cell receptor (beta chain) was sequenced for a study of blood T cell repertoires in COVID-19 (dated by TCRdb to 2020 to 2022). Context from the whole study: The collaborator samples originated in the United States, Italy and Spain and spanned the acute and convalescent phases of COVID-19. Deeply sampled blood TCRbeta repertoires from subjects exposed to, actively infected with, or recovered from COVID-19 were included in the dataset. The material from the prospective study consisted of cDNA or gDNA derived from T cells, B-cell-depleted T cells, or PBMCs. The repertoires were made available in a free public database intended to serve as a resource for research on the immune response to SARS-CoV-2. HLA class I and class II types, where available, came from metadata supplied by the sample provider rather than from assay-based typing. Sample metadata almost always included a de-identified subject ID, COVID-19 status, age in years and sex. Samples came from the ongoing ImmuneRACE study (first 160 participants) plus 1,254 subjects from 6 global collaborators.

The CDR3 holds 12 amino acids from the cysteine to the phenylalanine. Just CDR3 DNA is preserved here, 36 bases in frame from base 1. CDR1 and CDR2 are drawn from the germline V gene (reference sequence): LGHDT, YNNKEL. The V end gives up 4 bases and the J end 8 bases, leaving 2 bases in the junction not matched to a gene. A note on this clone: The antigen this receptor binds is unknown. Per-base quality was not reported, and no clone a single base away is much larger than it.

Paper-wide results and their limitations: How much clinical and demographic metadata was included differed by source and by participant, and the metadata was provided uncurated.

Enrolling through a virtual design, the prospective study's participants ranged in age from about 18 to 100 years and lived across 24 United States geographic areas. In the prospective study, cohorts were assigned on the basis of participant-reported clinical history obtained from a screening survey and a study questionnaire. For ImmuneRACE Cohort 3, a participant was defined as recovered based on two consecutive negative NP/OP PCR tests, clearance by a healthcare professional, or resolution of symptoms. Mobile phlebotomists in the prospective study collected whole blood, serum and a nasopharyngeal or oropharyngeal swab from every participant. Prospective study participants could optionally give additional blood draws and questionnaires over an approximately 2-month period. Blood samples from the prospective study were shipped frozen or at room temperature prior to DNA extraction. TCRbeta CDR3 regions were amplified from genomic DNA using the immunoSEQ Assay, a bias-controlled multiplex PCR. The source study handled its data this way. Within the assay, amplification of reference gene primers was used to estimate how many nucleated cells each sample contained. To quantify the absolute abundance of each unique TCRbeta CDR3 rearrangement, sequence reads were collapsed and filtered. Productive Simpson clonality was computed per sample as the square root of Simpson's diversity index over productive rearrangements. TCRdb retrieved this table from immuneACCESS and kept in-frame rearrangements only. Not all clones are present; in checked studies, unresolved V genes account for under half, and no reason is known for the remainder. D and trimming come from the DNA, and the V and J calls and clone size come from that table. Within this sample are about 300,000 clones, with around 86% of them counted one time only. The ten most abundant clones make up over 9.5% of the sample.

The chain is encoded by TRBV3-1 (or the pseudogene TRBV3-2) joined to TRBJ1-3; 7 bases in between match TRBD1. Sequenced sample: PBMCs or T cells enriched from blood (not recorded which). This TCR was sampled from a young woman who had recovered from COVID-19. The DNA sequence is given as TGTGCCAGCAGCCTGACAGGGCACACCATATATTTT. Translated, it reads CASSLTGHTIYF.